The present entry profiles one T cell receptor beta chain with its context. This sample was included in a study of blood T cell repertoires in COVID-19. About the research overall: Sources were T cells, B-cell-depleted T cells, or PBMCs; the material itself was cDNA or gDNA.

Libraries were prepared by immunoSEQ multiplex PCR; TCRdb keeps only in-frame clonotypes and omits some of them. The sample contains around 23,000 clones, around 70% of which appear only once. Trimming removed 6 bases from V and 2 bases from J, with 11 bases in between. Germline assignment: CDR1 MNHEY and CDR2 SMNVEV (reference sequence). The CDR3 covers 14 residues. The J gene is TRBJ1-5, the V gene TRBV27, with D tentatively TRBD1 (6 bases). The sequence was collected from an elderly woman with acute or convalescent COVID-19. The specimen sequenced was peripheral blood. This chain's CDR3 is CASRRQGRNQPQHF. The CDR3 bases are TGTGCCAGCAGGCGGCAGGGGCGCAATCAGCCCCAGCATTTT.